One and the same sample provided the 2 T cell receptor beta chains below, sequenced in a study of T cells in Graves' hyperthyroidism and ophthalmopathy. TCR beta CDR3 regions were amplified from RNA transcripts. The HTBI primer set was used in a first-round RT-PCR of the TCR CDR3. MiXCR, applied by TCRdb to the multiplex PCR reads, yields one record per CDR3 protein. The sample consists of nearly 600,000 distinct CDR3 sequences, 13% to 15% of them appearing once. Input material: blood. The receptors here all came from a woman younger than 35 with Graves' ophthalmopathy.

As concerns this clonotype: This may be a read error, as it is one base from a much larger clone. Without the conserved terminal phenylalanine or tryptophan, this CDR3 likely stems from a read error. This chain joins TRBV28 and TRBJ2-2; 11 bases agree with TRBD2. The CDR3 is made up of 17 amino acids. V was pared by 4 bases and J by 5 bases, with 9 bases of the junction left unmatched. CDR1 and CDR2 from the germline V gene are MDHEN and SYDVKM. In DNA form, the CDR3 reads TGTGCCAGCAGTTCCCGCAGACTAGCGGGAATAACCGGGGAGCTGTTTTCT. This codes for CASSSRRLAGITGELFS.

Many counts were recorded for this clonotype. V and J are TRBV7-2 and TRBJ2-1, with TRBD2 matching over 7 bases. V dropped 3 bases and J dropped 2; count of bases not matched to a gene: 1. The germline CDR1 and CDR2 sequences are SGHTA and FQGNSA. The CDR3 covers 14 residues. Written as DNA, the CDR3 is TGTGCCAGCAGCTTTCTAGCGGCCTACAATGAGCAGTTCTTC. Protein: CASSFLAAYNEQFF.